Listed here are 16 T cell receptor beta chains from one sample, sequenced in a study of shared clonotypes between healthy human individuals. Measured with immunoSEQ multiplex PCR; TCRdb has only the in-frame clones, and not every one. This table holds 650,000 to 800,000 clones, around 77% found once. Input material: memory CD4+ T cells sorted from blood. Described subset: CD45RA-negative fraction. Source of these receptors: a woman in her thirties in good health.

The chain has TRBV7-9 and TRBJ2-7, with TRBD1 identical over 11 bases. The germline gives CDR1 SEHNR, CDR2 FQNEAQ (reference sequence). Unmatched junction bases numbered 6, after V lost 1 base and J lost 4 bases. The length of the CDR3 is 16 residues. For the CDR3, the DNA is TGTGCCAGCAGCTTAGACCCGGGACAGGGGGTATACGAGCAGTACTTC. Its translation is CASSLDPGQGVYEQYF.

The rearrangement uses TRBV28 and TRBJ1-5; 9 bases are a match to TRBD1. The length of the CDR3 is 19 residues. In germline, CDR1 is MDHEN, CDR2 SYDVKM. V lost 3 bases and J lost 7; bases outside the gene matches: 19. DNA for the CDR3: TGTGCCAGCAGTTTGGCGGTGGGGGGACAGGGCCGATTTCAGCAGCCCCAGCATTTT. This translates into CASSLAVGGQGRFQQPQHF.

This rearrangement joins TRBV10-3 to TRBJ2-2; 11 nucleotides match TRBD2. After removal of 3 bases from V and 4 bases from J, the junction contained 4 bases not matched to a gene. The CDR3 contains 16 residues. The germline CDR1 and CDR2 sequences are ENHRY and SYGVKD. The CDR3 bases are TGTGCCATCAGTGATTGGACTAGCGGGTCCACCGGGGAGCTGTTTTTT. This codes for CAISDWTSGSTGELFF.

V gene TRBV7-8 combines with J gene TRBJ2-2; TRBD2 matches 12 bases. Germline V CDR1 and CDR2: SGHVS, FQNEAQ. The CDR3 loop spans 16 amino acids. Trimming cost V 3 bases and J 4 bases; bases outside gene matches: 3. The CDR3 protein is CASSLRLAGATGELFF. CDR3 bases: TGTGCCAGCAGCTTGCGACTAGCGGGAGCCACCGGGGAGCTGTTTTTT.

The rearrangement links TRBV6-5 to TRBJ2-6, with D tentatively TRBD2 (6 bases). Per the germline V gene, CDR1 is MNHEY and CDR2 is SVGAGI. Trimming cost V 7 bases and J 2 bases, with 12 bases left between them. The CDR3 length is 15 residues. CDR3 sequence reads: CASIGRGTGANVLTF. CDR3 nucleotides: TGTGCCAGCATAGGACGGGGGACTGGGGCCAACGTCCTGACTTTC.

The genes are TRBV6-1 and TRBJ2-7; 7 positions match TRBD1. V dropped 6 bases and J dropped 7; count of bases not matched to a gene: 15. Germline CDR1 MNHNS, CDR2 SASEGT. This CDR3 has 15 amino acids. The CDR3 loop is CASRERTGLVGEQYF. The DNA of the CDR3 is TGTGCCAGCAGGGAGAGGACAGGTCTGGTAGGGGAGCAGTACTTC.

This clone was counted a single time. The V and J genes are TRBV5-1 and TRBJ1-4; possible D gene TRBD1, 5 bases. CDR1 is SGHRS and CDR2 is YFSETQ in the germline V gene. V was pared by 5 bases and J by 0 bases, with 11 bases between. The CDR3 has 15 residues. The CDR3 sequence: CASRQGLATNEKLFF. The CDR3 DNA is TGCGCCAGCAGGCAGGGATTAGCAACTAATGAAAAACTGTTTTTT.

V is TRBV9 and J is TRBJ2-3, with D uncertain. The germline V and J ends were trimmed by 7 bases and 0 bases, with 18 bases remaining between them. Looked up from germline, CDR1 is SGDLS and CDR2 is YYNGEE. This CDR3 comprises 16 residues. The DNA of the CDR3 is TGTGCCAGCTCTCGGTCAGACCTGGGGAGCACAGATACGCAGTATTTT. This gives the protein CASSRSDLGSTDTQYF.

The chain combines TRBV6-5 with TRBJ1-1, with 9 bases fitting TRBD1. The germline V gene has CDR1 MNHEY and CDR2 SVGAGI. This CDR3 comprises 15 residues. Trimming at V came to 6 bases and at J to 4 bases, leaving 9 bases not matched to a gene. CDR3 residues: CASSSGTGSSTEAFF. The CDR3 bases are TGTGCCAGCAGCTCCGGGACAGGGTCGAGCACTGAAGCTTTCTTT.

The chain has TRBV11-3 and TRBJ2-3; 9 bases fit TRBD1. This CDR3 is built from 16 residues. CDR1 and CDR2 (germline): SGHNT, YENEEA. Losses at the gene ends were 1 base for V and 3 bases for J; bases not matched to a gene: 5. This CDR3 is CASSLAGGQGTDTQYF. CDR3 nucleotides: TGTGCCAGCAGCTTAGCTGGGGGACAGGGAACAGATACGCAGTATTTT.

There are a few counts of this clone. The rearrangement uses TRBV6-1 and TRBJ2-5; D remains ambiguous. The V and J ends lost 7 bases and 4 bases respectively, with 19 bases between them. Looked up from germline, CDR1 is MNHNS and CDR2 is SASEGT. This CDR3 has 15 residues. The CDR3, as DNA: TGTGCCAGCACCTTGAACGATATAGTCGGAGAGACCCAGTACTTC. Protein: CASTLNDIVGETQYF.

The genes are TRBV30 and TRBJ1-5; no definite D call. Trimming shortened V by 5 bases and J by 5 bases, and 13 bases separated the two germline ends. The CDR3 contains 13 residues. Germline V gene sequence: CDR1 GTSNPN, CDR2 SVGIG (reference sequence). CDR3: CAWSRTSDQPQHF. CDR3 bases: TGTGCCTGGTCTAGAACCTCCGATCAGCCCCAGCATTTT.

The chain links TRBV6-1 to TRBJ1-5; the D gene is possibly TRBD1 (5 bases). CDR1 is MNHNS and CDR2 is SASEGT in the germline V gene. V lost 8 bases, J lost 0 bases, and 11 bases lay in between. The CDR3 contains 14 residues. CDR3 in amino acids: CASGRENSNQPQHF. In DNA form, the CDR3 reads TGTGCCAGCGGCAGGGAAAATAGCAATCAGCCCCAGCATTTT.

The rearrangement joins TRBV29-1 to TRBJ1-4; a possible D gene is TRBD1 (5 bases). Trimming cost V 7 bases and J 4 bases, with 13 bases left between them. This CDR3 is built from 13 residues. CDR1 and CDR2 from the germline V gene are SQVTM and ANQGSEA. The CDR3 reads CSAKGMGNEKLFF. The CDR3 DNA is TGCAGCGCCAAGGGGATGGGTAATGAAAAACTGTTTTTT.

The V gene is TRBV2, the J gene TRBJ2-5, with TRBD2 as a possible D gene (6 bases). CDR1 and CDR2 (germline): SNHLY, FYNNEI. The germline V and J ends were trimmed by 4 bases and 4 bases, with 16 bases remaining between them. The length of the CDR3 is 15 residues. This CDR3 is CASSGGGATVETQYF. CDR3 coding DNA: TGTGCCAGCAGTGGTGGAGGGGCCACCGTAGAGACCCAGTACTTC.

The CDR3 sequence: CASSLTSGYSYNEQFF. The DNA of the CDR3 is TGTGCCAGCAGCTTGACTAGCGGGTATTCCTACAATGAGCAGTTCTTC. The chain is built from TRBV7-8 and TRBJ2-1; the match to TRBD2 covers 10 bases. In germline, CDR1 is SGHVS, CDR2 FQNEAQ. CDR3 size: 16 residues. The ends lost 3 bases at V and 1 base at J; junction bases unmatched: 3.